What follows are 26 T cell receptor beta chains derived from one specimen sequenced in a study of early T cells in non-severe SARS-CoV-2 infection. From the 5' RACE reads, TCRdb called clonotypes with MiXCR, one entry per CDR3 protein. The table has some 46,000 distinct CDR3 sequences, around 6.3% seen once. Here the sequenced sample was whole blood, taken at baseline. The source of these receptors is an adult who was a healthcare worker with PCR-confirmed SARS-CoV-2 infection or an uninfected control (not recorded which).

There are many counts of this clonotype. The V and J genes are TRBV27 and TRBJ1-6; D not certain. This CDR3 has 14 residues. Trimming took 6 bases from V and 0 from J, leaving 6 bases between them. Germline CDR1 and CDR2: MNHEY and SMNVEV (reference sequence). The CDR3: CASRPSSYNSPLHF. The CDR3 DNA follows: TGTGCCAGCAGACCGAGCTCCTATAATTCACCCCTCCACTTT.

V is TRBV7-8 and J is TRBJ1-6; 8 nucleotides align to TRBD1. The ends lost 4 bases at V and 8 bases at J; junction bases unmatched: 4. This CDR3 contains 14 residues. CDR1 SGHVS and CDR2 FQNEAQ come from the germline V gene. CDR3 coding DNA: TGTGCCAGCAGCTCTACAGGGGGGGATTCACCCCTCCACTTT. The encoded protein is CASSSTGGDSPLHF.

In this sample, this clonotype turned up many times. This chain uses TRBV7-9 with TRBJ2-3, with 9 bases aligning to TRBD2. Germline loops: CDR1 SEHNR, CDR2 FQNEAQ (reference sequence). The CDR3 extends over 15 amino acids. Trimming took 3 bases from V and 5 from J; bases not matched to a gene: 6. CDR3 amino acids: CASSFASGIEDTQYF. The CDR3 DNA follows: TGTGCCAGCAGCTTCGCTAGCGGGATAGAAGATACGCAGTATTTT.

In its sample, this clonotype was seen many times. The chain employs TRBV20-1 and TRBJ2-1; D remains unclear. CDR1 and CDR2 (germline): DFQATT, SNEGSKA (reference sequence). Trimming stripped 0 bases from V and 0 bases from J, with 9 bases between. The CDR3 runs to 15 residues. The CDR3 sequence is CSARDWVGSYNEQFF. The CDR3 DNA reads as TGCAGTGCTAGAGATTGGGTGGGCTCCTACAATGAGCAGTTCTTC.

This clonotype was counted many times. V usage is TRBV20-1 and J usage is TRBJ2-3, with 11 nucleotides matching TRBD1. The CDR3 has 18 residues. After removal of 3 bases from V and 4 bases from J, the junction contained 15 bases not matched to a gene. Germline V gene sequence: CDR1 DFQATT, CDR2 SNEGSKA (reference sequence). This CDR3 reads CSARAIPGTGGRADTQYF. The CDR3 DNA reads as TGCAGTGCTAGGGCTATCCCCGGGACAGGGGGTAGGGCAGATACGCAGTATTTT.

This clonotype was counted many times. The chain employs TRBV3-1 and TRBJ1-2, with 7 bases fitting TRBD1. CDR1 is LGHDT and CDR2 is YNNKEL in the germline V gene (reference sequence). After removal of 2 bases from V and 2 bases from J, the junction contained 5 bases not matched to a gene. This CDR3 spans 15 amino acids. The CDR3, as DNA: TGTGCCAGCAGCCAAAACCCGGGACAGAACTATGGCTACACCTTC. It encodes CASSQNPGQNYGYTF.

This clonotype has at least ten counts. The chain joins TRBV20-1 to TRBJ1-2, with no clear D. CDR1 is DFQATT, CDR2 SNEGSKA, per germline (reference sequence). The CDR3 has 13 residues. Trimming pared 3 bases from V and 10 bases from J, leaving 18 bases between. In DNA, the CDR3 is TGCAGTGCTAGCGCCAGAAAAATTGGACTCTACACCTTC. Its protein is CSASARKIGLYTF.

This clonotype was counted between two and nine times. The chain couples TRBV28 to TRBJ2-7; unclear D gene. Trimming cost V 4 bases and J 3 bases, with 7 bases left between them. Germline CDR1 MDHEN, CDR2 SYDVKM. This CDR3 region has 12 residues. The CDR3 here is CASSSLGYEQYF. For the CDR3, the DNA is TGTGCCAGCAGTTCGCTAGGCTACGAGCAGTACTTC.

At least ten counts were recorded for this clonotype. The V call is TRBV4-3, the J call TRBJ1-5, with D unresolved. CDR1 and CDR2 from the germline V gene are LGHNA and YSLEER. The ends were cut back, 0 bases at V and 4 bases at J, with 10 bases in the middle. The CDR3 covers 15 residues. DNA of the CDR3: TGCGCCAGCAGCCAAGATCGTGGAGAGAATCAGCCCCAGCATTTT. Translating gives CASSQDRGENQPQHF.

In DNA form, the CDR3 reads TGCAGCGCTCTGACAGGGACTAACACTGAAGCTTTCTTT. Encoded protein: CSALTGTNTEAFF. The chain is built from TRBV29-1 and TRBJ1-1; TRBD1 aligns across 7 bases. The germline gives CDR1 SQVTM, CDR2 ANQGSEA. J lost 2 bases, V lost 7 bases, and 7 bases had no gene match. There are 13 residues in the CDR3.

This clonotype showed up many times. The V and J genes are TRBV27 and TRBJ1-2, with unresolved D. Germline V lookup: CDR1 MNHEY, CDR2 SMNVEV (reference sequence). The ends were cut back, 0 bases at V and 6 bases at J, with 14 bases in the middle. This CDR3 contains 15 residues. The CDR3 sequence: CASSLSGYGVDGYTF. CDR3 DNA sequence: TGTGCCAGCAGTTTATCGGGGTATGGGGTGGATGGCTACACCTTC.

This clonotype has ten or more counts. This chain joins TRBV7-3 and TRBJ2-3; D not certain. Germline CDR1 SGHTA, CDR2 FQGTGA. This CDR3 is 13 amino acids long. V was clipped by 1 base and J by 6 bases, with 8 bases between them. CDR3 protein: CASSLSPADTQYF. CDR3 bases: TGTGCCAGCAGCTTAAGTCCTGCCGATACGCAGTATTTT.

This clonotype was found many times. V is TRBV5-6 and J is TRBJ2-2, with D perhaps assigned TRBD1 or TRBD2 (5 bases each). The CDR3 is 16 amino acids. V lost 0 bases and J lost 7, with 16 bases in between. The germline CDR1 and CDR2 sequences are SGHDT and YYEEEE. DNA of the CDR3: TGTGCCAGCAGCTTGGCCGGGGCAGGGCAAGGCGGGGAGCTGTTTTTT. Translating it yields CASSLAGAGQGGELFF.

This clonotype has just a few counts. The rearrangement uses TRBV6-2 or TRBV6-3 and TRBJ2-1; D perhaps matches TRBD2 (5 bases). This CDR3 region has 15 residues. CDR1 and CDR2 (germline): MNHEY, SVGEGT. Trimming shortened V by 7 bases and J by 9 bases, and 22 bases separated the two germline ends. CDR3 sequence (DNA): TGTGCCAGCACACCGGAGGCAGTAGTCGGCAGTGAGCAGTTCTTC. Translation: CASTPEAVVGSEQFF.

This clonotype was picked up many times. The chain links TRBV6-5 to TRBJ1-5; D is undetermined. Germline CDR1 MNHEY, CDR2 SVGAGI. The ends were cut back, 8 bases at V and 6 bases at J, with 14 bases in the middle. This CDR3 spans 13 amino acids. The CDR3 bases are TGTGCCAGCGCCCTTCAGAAAGGTCAGCCCCAGCATTTT. Its protein product is CASALQKGQPQHF.

In this sample, this clonotype turned up many times. This rearrangement joins TRBV6-2 or TRBV6-3 to TRBJ2-3; D unresolved. From germline, CDR1 is MNHEY and CDR2 SVGEGT. The ends were cut back, 6 bases at V and 2 bases at J, with 6 bases in the middle. CDR3 length: 12 amino acids. DNA of the CDR3: TGTGCCAGCAGACAAAACACAGATACGCAGTATTTT. Amino acid sequence: CASRQNTDTQYF.

This clonotype was seen at least ten times. Here the CDR3 DNA reads TGCGCCAGCAGCTTGTCTGGAGAATTGAACACTGAAGCTTTCTTT. Translation gives CASSLSGELNTEAFF. This rearrangement joins TRBV5-1 to TRBJ1-1; D is ambiguous. This CDR3 has 15 amino acids. V was pared by 1 base and J by 0 bases, with 10 bases between. Germline V gene sequence: CDR1 SGHRS, CDR2 YFSETQ.

V gene TRBV7-2 combines with J gene TRBJ2-1, with D possibly matching TRBD1 (6 bases). CDR1 is SGHTA, CDR2 FQGNSA, per germline. The germline V and J ends were trimmed by 0 bases and 8 bases, with 11 bases remaining between them. CDR3 length equals 14 residues. CDR3 in DNA: TGTGCCAGCAGCTTAGCGCTACAGGGAGATGAGCAGTTCTTC. Protein sequence: CASSLALQGDEQFF.

This clonotype was seen at least ten times. The chain employs TRBV6-1 and TRBJ1-1; 8 nucleotides match TRBD1. V was pared by 4 bases and J by 2 bases, with 3 bases of the junction left unmatched. CDR3 length equals 14 residues. From germline, CDR1 is MNHNS and CDR2 SASEGT. The CDR3 sequence: CASSATGANTEAFF. CDR3 nucleotide sequence: TGTGCCAGCAGTGCGACAGGGGCAAACACTGAAGCTTTCTTT.

By its share, this clonotype is medium-sized. This chain joins TRBV6-2 or TRBV6-3 and TRBJ2-1, with D hard to call. Looked up from germline, CDR1 is MNHEY and CDR2 is SVGEGT. V gave up 0 bases and J gave up 8 bases, with 5 bases separating them. CDR3 length equals 12 residues. CDR3: CASSYSWDEQFF. For the CDR3, the DNA is TGTGCCAGCAGTTACTCGTGGGATGAGCAGTTCTTC.

In this sample, this clonotype turned up many times. The chain couples TRBV20-1 to TRBJ2-1; D remains ambiguous. V was shortened by 3 bases and J by 1 base, with 7 bases between the two germline ends. CDR3 length: 13 amino acids. Germline V gene data show CDR1 as DFQATT and CDR2 as SNEGSKA (reference sequence). The CDR3 loop is CSASRGSYNEQFF. Here the CDR3 DNA reads TGCAGTGCTAGTCGCGGTTCCTACAATGAGCAGTTCTTC.

This clonotype was picked up many times. The chain carries TRBV7-3 and TRBJ2-7; D remains ambiguous. V was pared by 5 bases and J by 2 bases, with 16 bases between. The CDR3 is 15 residues long. The germline V gene encodes CDR1 SGHTA and CDR2 FQGTGA. The CDR3 here is CASSAQQGNPYEQYF. The DNA of the CDR3 is TGTGCCAGCAGCGCACAACAAGGTAACCCCTACGAGCAGTACTTC.

This clonotype came up a few times. The V gene is TRBV6-4, the J gene TRBJ2-3; TRBD2 agrees at 12 bases. The CDR3 loop spans 17 amino acids. V lost 6 bases to trimming and J lost 6 bases; unmatched junction nucleotides: 13. Per the germline V gene, CDR1 is MRHNA and CDR2 is SNTAGT. The CDR3: CASSLGLAGGPSDTQYF. DNA of the CDR3: TGTGCCAGCAGCCTGGGGCTAGCGGGAGGGCCATCTGATACGCAGTATTTT.

There are many counts of this clonotype. The chain employs TRBV6-2 or TRBV6-3 and TRBJ2-1; D possibly uses TRBD1 or TRBD2 (5 bases each). CDR1 is MNHEY and CDR2 is SVGEGT in the germline V gene. CDR3 size: 13 residues. Trimming removed 6 bases at V and 6 bases at J, with 12 bases between. Here the CDR3 reads CASSPGASNEQFF. The CDR3 DNA reads TGTGCCAGCAGCCCCGGGGCGAGCAATGAGCAGTTCTTC.

This clonotype was recorded at least ten times. The V and J genes are TRBV11-2 and TRBJ2-1; no clear D. The germline gives CDR1 SGHAT, CDR2 FQNNGV. V was shortened by 1 base and J by 6 bases, with 10 bases between the two germline ends. The CDR3 sequence is 14 residues long. The CDR3 loop reads CASSLAGYLNEQFF. The CDR3 region has the DNA TGTGCCAGCAGCTTAGCTGGCTACCTCAATGAGCAGTTCTTC.

The table lists this clonotype with many counts. The gene calls are TRBV18 and TRBJ2-7; D is perhaps TRBD1 (6 bases). Looked up from germline, CDR1 is KGHSH and CDR2 is LQKENI. The CDR3 consists of 14 residues. The germline V and J ends were trimmed by 6 bases and 8 bases, with 20 bases remaining between them. CDR3 amino acids: CASSPREGGLQQYF. DNA for the CDR3: TGTGCCAGCTCTCCCAGGGAAGGGGGTTTACAGCAGTACTTC.